Listed here are 6 T cell receptor beta chains from one sample, sequenced in a study of T cell responses to AZD1222 COVID-19 vaccine (dated by TCRdb to the early 2020s). This specimen's time point label, interpreted: baseline before first vaccination. Receptor amplification or capture employed the immunoSEQ multiplex PCR assay. TCRdb's version of the immuneACCESS table is confined to in-frame rearrangements and falls short of the full clone set. An unresolved V gene accounts for under half of the shortfall where checked; the remainder is of unknown origin. The sample table lists about 150,000 clones, 92% of them with a count of one. Jointly, the top ten make up about 3.7% of the sample. Material: peripheral blood, obtained on day 0 of AZD1222 vaccination. The source of these receptors is an adult in good health.

The V call is TRBV7-9, the J call TRBJ2-2; tentative D call: TRBD2 (5 bases). V lost 4 bases, J lost 0 bases, and 6 bases lay in between. Germline assignment: CDR1 SEHNR and CDR2 FQNEAQ (reference sequence). The CDR3 spans 14 residues. In nucleotides, the CDR3 is TGTGCCAGCAGCTCACTAGCGAACACCGGGGAGCTGTTTTTT. Its translation is CASSSLANTGELFF. The full variable domain, with the rest looked up from reference TRBV7-9 and TRBJ2-2, is DTGVSQNPRHKITKRGQNVTFRCDPISEHNRLYWYRQTLGQGPEFLTYFQNEAQLEKSRLLSDRFSAERPKGSFSTLEIQRTEQGDSAMYLCASSSLANTGELFFGEGSRLTVL.

This chain links TRBV6-5 with TRBJ2-6; D gene unclear. V lost 8 bases, J lost 0 bases, and 5 bases lay in between. Looked up from germline, CDR1 is MNHEY and CDR2 is SVGAGI. CDR3 length equals 13 residues. The CDR3 sequence is CASCGSGANVLTF. The DNA for the CDR3 is TGTGCCAGCTGCGGCTCTGGGGCCAACGTCCTGACTTTC.

The chain uses TRBV7-8 and TRBJ1-2, with 9 bases lining up with TRBD1. Per the germline V gene, CDR1 is SGHVS and CDR2 is FQNEAQ. The CDR3 is 17 residues long. J gave up 6 bases and V 1 base, and 12 bases lay outside the gene matches. The CDR3 reads CASSLVLRGGQGDGYTF. The CDR3 region has the DNA TGTGCCAGCAGCTTAGTTCTCCGGGGGGGACAGGGAGATGGCTACACCTTC. Drawing the rest from reference TRBV7-8 and TRBJ1-2, the complete variable domain is GAGVSQSPRYKVAKRGQDVALRCDPISGHVSLFWYQQALGQGPEFLTYFQNEAQLDKSGLPSDRFFAERPEGSVSTLKIQRTQQEDSAVYLCASSLVLRGGQGDGYTFGSGTRLTVV.

The chain recombines TRBV6-5 with TRBJ1-1; no clear D gene. CDR1 MNHEY and CDR2 SVGAGI come from the germline V gene. This CDR3 spans 14 amino acids. Between the trimmed V and J ends, which lost 6 bases and 1 base, there was a span of 12 bases. The CDR3 is CASSWYGENTEAFF. The CDR3 DNA follows: TGTGCCAGCAGCTGGTACGGGGAGAACACTGAAGCTTTCTTT.

The chain has TRBV27 and TRBJ1-5, with D uncertain. V lost 3 bases to trimming and J lost 4 bases, with 7 bases between them. CDR3 length: 13 residues. The germline gives CDR1 MNHEY, CDR2 SMNVEV (reference sequence). The CDR3 spells CASSFARNQPQHF. DNA of the CDR3: TGTGCCAGCAGTTTCGCCCGAAATCAGCCCCAGCATTTT.

The chain recombines TRBV6-5 with TRBJ1-2, with 7 bases aligning to TRBD1. The CDR3 spans 14 residues. Germline CDR1 is MNHEY and CDR2 is SVGAGI. V trimming: 6 bases; J trimming: 4 bases; junction bases outside the gene matches: 8. As DNA, the CDR3 is TGTGCCAGCAGGCCGACAGGGTGGGGCTATGGCTACACCTTC. Residues: CASRPTGWGYGYTF.